Detailed here is one T cell receptor (beta chain). Sequencing was performed with immunoSEQ multiplex PCR; in TCRdb, only in-frame clones are kept and a portion is missing. The data hold about 59,000 clones, with approximately 84% observed a single time. These data belong to a study of technical replicates of blood from four donors. The clonotype was recovered from a human donor in good health. Some clones in this sample may be carry-over from other donors' samples. Sequences were obtained from PBMCs.

The CDR3 sequence is CAWSEKTGSPSRGYTF. The CDR3 region has the DNA TGTGCCTGGAGCGAAAAGACAGGGTCCCCTTCTCGGGGCTACACCTTC. The chain combines TRBV30 with TRBJ1-2; the match to TRBD1 covers 7 bases. CDR1 is GTSNPN and CDR2 is SVGIG in the germline V gene (reference sequence). The CDR3 has 16 residues. J gave up 8 bases and V 3 bases, and 18 bases lay outside the gene matches.